The present entry profiles one T cell receptor beta chain with its context. As yet, its antigen is unknown. The record originates from a study of T cells in tumors after PD-1 blockade. For the study at large: Each patient got pembrolizumab 200 mg every 3 weeks or cemiplimab 350 mg every 2 weeks. Study observations and caveats: About 41% of tumor TCR clonotypes were also found in blood.

Genomic DNA template from tumor biopsies or peripheral blood, 616 ng to 6,004 ng input. The CDR3 runs 14 residues. V was trimmed by 2 bases and J by 0 bases, leaving 8 bases between them. Germline V gene lookup returns CDR1 SGHNT and CDR2 YYREEE (reference sequence). Some clones are missing from TCRdb's copy, which holds only in-frame ones; the method was immunoSEQ multiplex PCR. The sample carries roughly 15,000 clones, 82% recorded once. The rearrangement uses TRBV5-4 and TRBJ1-1; D is undetermined. This TCR came from a human donor with basal cell carcinoma. Material: PBMCs, obtained after anti-PD-1 treatment. CDR3 protein: CASSFSQMNTEAFF. The CDR3, as DNA: TGTGCCAGCAGCTTTAGTCAGATGAACACTGAAGCTTTCTTT.